A single sample gave rise to the 23 T cell receptor beta chains below, sequenced in a study of lymphopenia after photon versus proton radiotherapy. Profiled with immunoSEQ multiplex PCR; TCRdb holds only in-frame clones, not every one. The sample consists of fewer than 20,000 clones, around 90% of them appearing once. The sequencing used peripheral blood, collected from a patient treated with photon-based radiotherapy. Every receptor here comes from a woman in her thirties or forties with cholangiocarcinoma.

The chain links TRBV30 to TRBJ2-2; 9 nucleotides align to TRBD1. After removal of 1 base from V and 6 bases from J, the junction contained 6 bases not matched to a gene. Looked up from germline, CDR1 is GTSNPN and CDR2 is SVGIG (reference sequence). The length of the CDR3 is 15 residues. CDR3 protein: CAWSEQGALAGELFF. The CDR3 DNA reads TGTGCCTGGAGTGAACAGGGGGCTTTGGCCGGGGAGCTGTTTTTT.

J is TRBJ2-1 and V is TRBV27; 9 nucleotides line up with TRBD2. The germline CDR1 and CDR2 sequences are MNHEY and SMNVEV (reference sequence). The CDR3 is 13 amino acids. The V and J ends lost 7 bases and 13 bases, in that order; junction bases with no gene match: 11. The CDR3 bases are TGTGCCAGCAAGTCTAGCGGGATAGATGTTCAGTTCTTC. Translating gives CASKSSGIDVQFF.

This chain links TRBV9 with TRBJ2-2, with 8 bases matching TRBD1. Germline V CDR1 and CDR2: SGDLS, YYNGEE. Losses at the gene ends were 2 bases for V and 2 bases for J; bases not matched to a gene: 5. This CDR3 has 16 residues. CDR3 residues: CASSVTGQGNTGELFF. The CDR3 DNA sequence: TGTGCCAGCAGCGTGACTGGACAGGGCAACACCGGGGAGCTGTTTTTT. Based on the CDR3 plus reference TRBV9 and TRBJ2-2, the full variable domain is DSGVTQTPKHLITATGQRVTLRCSPRSGDLSVYWYQQSLDQGLQFLIQYYNGEERAKGNILERFSAQQFPDLHSELNLSSLELGDSALYFCASSVTGQGNTGELFFGEGSRLTVL.

The rearrangement links TRBV28 to TRBJ1-6, with 9 bases lining up with TRBD1. The V gene's germline CDR1 is MDHEN and CDR2 SYDVKM. J gave up 10 bases and V 1 base, and 5 bases lay outside the gene matches. This CDR3 contains 15 residues. The CDR3 is CASSLLQGAQSPLHF. In nucleotides, the CDR3 is TGTGCCAGCAGTTTATTACAGGGGGCTCAGTCACCCCTCCACTTT.

The rearrangement uses TRBV7-8 and TRBJ2-5; D is undetermined. The V gene's germline CDR1 is SGHVS and CDR2 FQNEAQ. Trimming cost V 2 bases and J 5 bases, with 15 bases left between them. This CDR3 comprises 15 residues. The CDR3, as DNA: TGTGCCAGCAGCTTACGCCCCTTCCGTGACGAGACCCAGTACTTC. It codes for CASSLRPFRDETQYF.

The V call is TRBV7-1, the J call TRBJ2-1; the match to TRBD2 covers 13 bases. TRBV7-1 is labeled an ORF, and its function is uncertain. With V trimmed by 4 bases and J by 0 bases, 9 bases remained unmatched. The CDR3 is made up of 19 amino acids. CDR3: CASSLVGTSGASSYNEQFF. The CDR3 DNA follows: TGTGCCAGCAGCTTAGTAGGGACTAGCGGGGCGAGCTCCTACAATGAGCAGTTCTTC.

The chain employs TRBV6-6 and TRBJ1-1; D is unresolved. The CDR3 extends over 13 amino acids. The V gene lost 7 bases and the J gene lost 5 bases, with 14 bases spanning the gap. The germline CDR1 and CDR2 sequences are MNHNY and SVGAGI (reference sequence). In DNA, the CDR3 is TGTGCCAGCACCCAAAGACACGGAACTGAAGCTTTCTTT. It codes for CASTQRHGTEAFF.

CDR3 coding DNA: TGTGCCAGCACCCCTTACTGGGGGGACAGCACAGATACGCAGTATTTT. Its protein is CASTPYWGDSTDTQYF. The rearrangement joins TRBV27 to TRBJ2-3, with a tentative D call TRBD2 (6 bases). This CDR3 region has 16 residues. With 7 bases removed from V and 0 bases from J, the gap between germline ends came to 17 bases. Germline CDR1 and CDR2: MNHEY and SMNVEV (reference sequence).

V gene TRBV9 combines with J gene TRBJ1-5; TRBD1 agrees at 11 bases. Germline V gives CDR1 SGDLS, CDR2 YYNGEE. J was trimmed by 6 bases and V by 2 bases; bases with no gene match: 1. CDR3 size: 14 residues. CDR3 nucleotide sequence: TGTGCCAGCAGCGTTGGGACAGGGGGTCAGCCCCAGCATTTT. Translation gives CASSVGTGGQPQHF.

V usage is TRBV19 and J usage is TRBJ1-2; 7 nucleotides match TRBD1. This CDR3 is 16 amino acids long. Germline V gives CDR1 LNHDA, CDR2 SQIVND (reference sequence). After removal of 4 bases from V and 5 bases from J, the junction contained 13 bases not matched to a gene. CDR3 sequence reads: CASSTTRGTALYGYTF. In DNA form, the CDR3 reads TGTGCCAGTAGTACAACCCGGGGGACAGCACTTTATGGCTACACCTTC.

The chain has TRBV5-1 and TRBJ2-7; tentative D call: TRBD1 (5 bases). V was trimmed by 1 base and J by 3 bases, leaving 14 bases between them. Germline CDR1 is SGHRS and CDR2 is YFSETQ. This CDR3 is 15 amino acids long. Written as DNA, the CDR3 is TGCGCCAGCAGCTTGTTGGGCAGGGCTGGCTACGAGCAGTACTTC. It encodes CASSLLGRAGYEQYF.

This sequence joins TRBV7-2 and TRBJ2-7; D may be TRBD1 (6 bases). From germline, CDR1 is SGHTA and CDR2 FQGNSA. The CDR3 is made up of 14 amino acids. Trimming left V 4 bases short and J 2 bases short, with 12 bases between. CDR3 in DNA: TGTGCCAGCAGCTCACAGGGACCGGCCTACGAGCAGTACTTC. It encodes CASSSQGPAYEQYF.

The V gene is TRBV19, the J gene TRBJ2-1; 8 bases are shared with TRBD1. The CDR3 is 16 amino acids. The junction had 12 bases not matched to a gene; V was cut back by 5 bases and J by 6 bases. Germline V gene sequence: CDR1 LNHDA, CDR2 SQIVND (reference sequence). DNA of the CDR3: TGTGCCAGTAGTCTCGGACAGGGTTCCCCTACCAATGAGCAGTTCTTC. Encoded protein: CASSLGQGSPTNEQFF.

V usage is TRBV29-1 and J usage is TRBJ2-7, with TRBD1 as a possible D gene (5 bases). Germline lookup yields CDR1 SQVTM and CDR2 ANQGSEA. Deletions cut 1 base from V and 0 bases from J, with 13 bases between. The CDR3 spans 15 residues. DNA of the CDR3: TGCAGCGTTGAAGCAGAAAACGACAGCTCCTACGAGCAGTACTTC. Translating it yields CSVEAENDSSYEQYF.

V is TRBV4-1 and J is TRBJ1-1; 9 bases align to TRBD1. Losses at the gene ends were 5 bases for V and 10 bases for J; bases not matched to a gene: 5. The CDR3 consists of 12 residues. Germline V gene lookup returns CDR1 MGHRA and CDR2 YSYEKL. The CDR3 sequence: CASSSRTGAAFF. Written as DNA, the CDR3 is TGCGCCAGCAGCTCCCGGACAGGGGCAGCTTTCTTT.

The J gene is TRBJ1-1, the V gene TRBV18; the D is unclear. CDR1 and CDR2 (germline): KGHSH, LQKENI. The CDR3 contains 12 residues. Trimming cost V 6 bases and J 7 bases, with 12 bases left between them. The CDR3 region has the DNA TGTGCCAGCTCGTCACTGGCCAGTGAAGCTTTCTTT. Translation: CASSSLASEAFF.

This chain joins TRBV5-1 and TRBJ1-2; 7 nucleotides line up with TRBD1. V lost 0 bases and J lost 2; bases outside the gene matches: 4. CDR1 SGHRS and CDR2 YFSETQ come from the germline V gene. CDR3 length: 15 amino acids. As DNA, the CDR3 is TGCGCCAGCAGCTTGGCCGGGGACAGAAACTATGGCTACACCTTC. This gives the protein CASSLAGDRNYGYTF.

The V and J genes are TRBV5-6 and TRBJ1-2, with D possibly matching TRBD1 (6 bases). Trimming left V 1 base short and J 0 bases short, with 10 bases between. Germline lookup yields CDR1 SGHDT and CDR2 YYEEEE. The CDR3 contains 15 residues. The DNA for the CDR3 is TGTGCCAGCAGCTTGACAGGGAGAGCTAACTATGGCTACACCTTC. The encoded protein is CASSLTGRANYGYTF. The full variable domain, in which reference TRBV5-6 and TRBJ1-2 provide the parts outside the CDR3, is DAGVTQSPTHLIKTRGQQVTLRCSPKSGHDTVSWYQQALGQGPQFIFQYYEEEERQRGNFPDRFSGHQFPNYSSELNVNALLLGDSALYLCASSLTGRANYGYTFGSGTRLTVV.

This clone was seen only once. The chain carries TRBV15 and TRBJ2-5; no definite D call. Trimming cost V 4 bases and J 2 bases, with 8 bases left between them. This CDR3 has 13 amino acids. The germline CDR1 and CDR2 sequences are LNHNV and YYDKDF (reference sequence). This chain's CDR3 is CATSKGRQETQYF. CDR3 DNA: TGTGCCACCAGCAAAGGACGTCAAGAGACCCAGTACTTC.

V gene TRBV5-6 combines with J gene TRBJ1-1, with 7 positions matching TRBD1. The V gene's germline CDR1 is SGHDT and CDR2 YYEEEE. This CDR3 region has 14 residues. Trimming at V came to 4 bases and at J to 4 bases, leaving 7 bases not matched to a gene. CDR3 amino acids: CASSTTGWSTEAFF. The CDR3 DNA is TGTGCCAGCAGCACGACAGGGTGGAGCACTGAAGCTTTCTTT. The full variable domain, rest sourced from reference TRBV5-6 and TRBJ1-1, is DAGVTQSPTHLIKTRGQQVTLRCSPKSGHDTVSWYQQALGQGPQFIFQYYEEEERQRGNFPDRFSGHQFPNYSSELNVNALLLGDSALYLCASSTTGWSTEAFFGQGTRLTVV.

On this clone: One junction end does not reproduce the germline sequence, and a read error may be involved. The chain is built from TRBV11-2 and TRBJ1-6; TRBD1 is a possible D gene (6 bases). The CDR3 has 17 residues. In germline, CDR1 is SGHAT, CDR2 FQNNGV. The CDR3 DNA follows: TGTGCCAGCAGCATAGAGGGGGAACACTCATATAATTCACCCCTCCACTTT. This sequence encodes CASSIEGEHSYNSPLHF.

V and J are TRBV7-2 and TRBJ2-7; D uncertain. Germline V CDR1 and CDR2: SGHTA, FQGNSA. The CDR3 contains 15 residues. Between the trimmed V and J ends, which lost 2 bases and 7 bases, there was a span of 18 bases. The CDR3 here is CASSLRILGGLEQYF. The CDR3 DNA sequence: TGTGCCAGCAGCTTACGAATTTTGGGCGGCCTGGAGCAGTACTTC.

The table lists this clone with a count of one. V gene TRBV13 combines with J gene TRBJ2-7, with a weak D call TRBD2 (7 bases). Germline values: CDR1 PRHDT, CDR2 FYEKMQ (reference sequence). V dropped 5 bases and J dropped 0 bases, with 20 bases sitting between them. The CDR3 totals 17 residues. The CDR3 sequence is CASSPYLGGGSSYEQYF. CDR3 sequence (DNA): TGTGCCAGCAGCCCCTACCTAGGCGGGGGCAGCTCCTACGAGCAGTACTTC.